The 4 T cell receptor beta chains below come from one sample, sequenced in a study of blood T cell repertoires in COVID-19 (TCRdb year 2020). Library creation used the immunoSEQ multiplex PCR assay. TCRdb retrieved this table from immuneACCESS and kept in-frame rearrangements only. Not all clones are present; in checked studies, unresolved V genes account for under half, and no reason is known for the remainder. Present in this sample are 90,000 to 120,000 clones, approximately 85% of which were seen just once. Around 6.5% of the sample goes to the ten largest clones. The material sequenced was peripheral blood. The receptors shown here come from a woman aged 60-75 years with acute or convalescent COVID-19.

V gene TRBV5-6 combines with J gene TRBJ2-1; 10 bases fit TRBD2. V dropped 3 bases and J dropped 2; count of bases not matched to a gene: 5. CDR1 is SGHDT, CDR2 YYEEEE, per germline. CDR3 length: 16 residues. The CDR3 spells CASSSPSGRTYNEQFF. In nucleotides, the CDR3 is TGTGCCAGCAGCTCACCTAGCGGGAGAACCTACAATGAGCAGTTCTTC. Filled out from reference TRBV5-6 and TRBJ2-1, the complete variable domain reads DAGVTQSPTHLIKTRGQQVTLRCSPKSGHDTVSWYQQALGQGPQFIFQYYEEEERQRGNFPDRFSGHQFPNYSSELNVNALLLGDSALYLCASSSPSGRTYNEQFFGPGTRLTVL.

This clone occurred once. V is TRBV3-1 (or the pseudogene TRBV3-2) and J is TRBJ2-2; 9 bases are shared with TRBD2. Germline V lookup: CDR1 LGHDT, CDR2 YNNKEL (reference sequence). CDR3 size: 18 residues. With 4 bases clipped from V and 0 bases from J, the junction kept 9 bases outside the gene matches. The CDR3 coding sequence is TGTGCCAGCAGCCCGGGGGCGGGAGGGCCTACGAACACCGGGGAGCTGTTTTTT. Its protein product is CASSPGAGGPTNTGELFF.

This sequence joins TRBV28 and TRBJ2-1, with 7 bases fitting TRBD1. Germline values: CDR1 MDHEN, CDR2 SYDVKM. V shed 5 bases and J 12 bases; nucleotides not matched to a gene: 16. The CDR3 spans 15 residues. The CDR3 region has the DNA TGTGCCAGCAGTGCCCTTCAGGGGGTGGGATTGTCGCAGTTCTTC. It translates to CASSALQGVGLSQFF.

The chain employs TRBV2 and TRBJ2-1, with 9 positions matching TRBD2. Germline CDR1 reads SNHLY; CDR2 reads FYNNEI. The V segment lost 4 bases and the J segment 4 bases; nucleotides outside the gene matches: 2. The CDR3 length is 14 residues. CDR3 amino acids: CASSGLAVYNEQFF. CDR3 bases: TGTGCCAGCAGTGGACTAGCGGTTTACAATGAGCAGTTCTTC.